This TCR beta chain was profiled in a study of cytotoxic CD8 clonotypes in ibrutinib-treated CLL. Produced via immunoSEQ multiplex PCR; TCRdb's table is partial and in-frame only. The sample includes approximately 46,000 clones, about 70% of them seen just once. CDR1 and CDR2 from the germline V gene are SGHRS and YFSETQ. V dropped 5 bases and J dropped 0 bases, with 7 bases sitting between them. This CDR3 has 13 residues. The sequence was obtained from a human donor with chronic lymphocytic leukemia. The chain joins TRBV5-1 to TRBJ2-3; no clear D gene. The input for sequencing was PBMCs, taken after 12 months of ibrutinib treatment. The CDR3 DNA is TGCGCCAGCAGGCCATCGAGCACAGATACGCAGTATTTT. Protein: CASRPSSTDTQYF. Combining the CDR3 with reference TRBV5-1 and TRBJ2-3 gives the whole variable domain KAGVTQTPRYLIKTRGQQVTLSCSPISGHRSVSWYQQTPGQGLQFLFEYFSETQRNKGNFPGRFSGRQFSNSRSEMNVSTLELGDSALYLCASRPSSTDTQYFGPGTRLTVL.